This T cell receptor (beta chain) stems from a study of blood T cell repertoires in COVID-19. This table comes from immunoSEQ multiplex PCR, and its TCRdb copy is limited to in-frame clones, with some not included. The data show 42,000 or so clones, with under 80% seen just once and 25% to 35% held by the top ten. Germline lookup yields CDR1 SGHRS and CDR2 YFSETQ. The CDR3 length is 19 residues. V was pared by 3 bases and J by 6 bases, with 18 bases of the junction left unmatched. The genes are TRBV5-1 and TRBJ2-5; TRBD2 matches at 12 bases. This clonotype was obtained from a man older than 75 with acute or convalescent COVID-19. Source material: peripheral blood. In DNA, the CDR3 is TGCGCCAGCAGCTGGGGCCTAGCGGGGGGGCCGGGTGGCCAGAAGACCCAGTACTTC. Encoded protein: CASSWGLAGGPGGQKTQYF.